The clone carrying this TCR beta chain has a count of ten or more. This record belongs to a study of regulatory T cells in long-lasting Graves disease. At the level of the study: For a period under 3 months, newly diagnosed Graves' patients had taken antithyroid drugs.

This CDR3 is 17 amino acids long. Trimming pared 2 bases from V and 0 bases from J, leaving 14 bases between. Looked up from germline, CDR1 is MDHEN and CDR2 is SYDVKM. Described time point: newly diagnosed GD, antithyroid drugs for less than 3 months. From RNA extracted from PBMCs, the TCR library was made. A peripheral blood sample, roughly 8.5 milliliters in volume, was drawn into EDTA tubes. The authors built TCR beta libraries using iRepertoire HTBI primers and Arm-PCR of CDR3 regions. TCRdb re-analysed the multiplex PCR reads in MiXCR, keeping a single row per CDR3 protein. The sample gives roughly 400,000 distinct CDR3 sequences, 15% of which show up once; over 7.5% is in the top ten. The data also belong to a second study, concerning T cells in Graves' hyperthyroidism and ophthalmopathy. Per that study: Disease duration under 2 months; hyperthyroidism patients were aged 18 to 65. The TCR CDR3 was amplified in a first-round RT-PCR using the HTBI primer set.

Sequenced here: peripheral blood mononuclear cells (PBMCs), sampled at new diagnosis, from a patient treated with antithyroid drugs. The TCR sequence derives from a middle-aged woman with Graves disease. The gene calls are TRBV28 and TRBJ2-4, with D tentatively TRBD1 (5 bases). This chain's CDR3 is CASSLRWQGLAKNIQYF. The CDR3 DNA follows: TGTGCCAGCAGTTTAAGGTGGCAGGGCTTAGCCAAAAACATTCAGTACTTC. Full variable domain (rest looked up from reference TRBV28 and TRBJ2-4): DVKVTQSSRYLVKRTGEKVFLECVQDMDHENMFWYRQDPGLGLRLIYFSYDVKMKEKGDIPEGYSVSREKKERFSLILESASTNQTSMYLCASSLRWQGLAKNIQYFGAGTRLSVL.